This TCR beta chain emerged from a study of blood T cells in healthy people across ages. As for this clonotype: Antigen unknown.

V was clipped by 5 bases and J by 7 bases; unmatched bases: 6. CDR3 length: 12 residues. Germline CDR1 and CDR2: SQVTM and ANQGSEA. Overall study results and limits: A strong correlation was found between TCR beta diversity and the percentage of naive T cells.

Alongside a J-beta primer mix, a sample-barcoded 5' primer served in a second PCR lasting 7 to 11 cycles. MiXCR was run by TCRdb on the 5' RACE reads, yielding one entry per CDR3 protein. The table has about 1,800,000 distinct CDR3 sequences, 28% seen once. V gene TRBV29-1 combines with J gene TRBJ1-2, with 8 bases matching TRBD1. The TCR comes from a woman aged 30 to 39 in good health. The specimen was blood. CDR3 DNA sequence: TGCAGCGTTAGAGCAGGGGGCGGTGGCTACACCTTC. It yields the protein CSVRAGGGGYTF.